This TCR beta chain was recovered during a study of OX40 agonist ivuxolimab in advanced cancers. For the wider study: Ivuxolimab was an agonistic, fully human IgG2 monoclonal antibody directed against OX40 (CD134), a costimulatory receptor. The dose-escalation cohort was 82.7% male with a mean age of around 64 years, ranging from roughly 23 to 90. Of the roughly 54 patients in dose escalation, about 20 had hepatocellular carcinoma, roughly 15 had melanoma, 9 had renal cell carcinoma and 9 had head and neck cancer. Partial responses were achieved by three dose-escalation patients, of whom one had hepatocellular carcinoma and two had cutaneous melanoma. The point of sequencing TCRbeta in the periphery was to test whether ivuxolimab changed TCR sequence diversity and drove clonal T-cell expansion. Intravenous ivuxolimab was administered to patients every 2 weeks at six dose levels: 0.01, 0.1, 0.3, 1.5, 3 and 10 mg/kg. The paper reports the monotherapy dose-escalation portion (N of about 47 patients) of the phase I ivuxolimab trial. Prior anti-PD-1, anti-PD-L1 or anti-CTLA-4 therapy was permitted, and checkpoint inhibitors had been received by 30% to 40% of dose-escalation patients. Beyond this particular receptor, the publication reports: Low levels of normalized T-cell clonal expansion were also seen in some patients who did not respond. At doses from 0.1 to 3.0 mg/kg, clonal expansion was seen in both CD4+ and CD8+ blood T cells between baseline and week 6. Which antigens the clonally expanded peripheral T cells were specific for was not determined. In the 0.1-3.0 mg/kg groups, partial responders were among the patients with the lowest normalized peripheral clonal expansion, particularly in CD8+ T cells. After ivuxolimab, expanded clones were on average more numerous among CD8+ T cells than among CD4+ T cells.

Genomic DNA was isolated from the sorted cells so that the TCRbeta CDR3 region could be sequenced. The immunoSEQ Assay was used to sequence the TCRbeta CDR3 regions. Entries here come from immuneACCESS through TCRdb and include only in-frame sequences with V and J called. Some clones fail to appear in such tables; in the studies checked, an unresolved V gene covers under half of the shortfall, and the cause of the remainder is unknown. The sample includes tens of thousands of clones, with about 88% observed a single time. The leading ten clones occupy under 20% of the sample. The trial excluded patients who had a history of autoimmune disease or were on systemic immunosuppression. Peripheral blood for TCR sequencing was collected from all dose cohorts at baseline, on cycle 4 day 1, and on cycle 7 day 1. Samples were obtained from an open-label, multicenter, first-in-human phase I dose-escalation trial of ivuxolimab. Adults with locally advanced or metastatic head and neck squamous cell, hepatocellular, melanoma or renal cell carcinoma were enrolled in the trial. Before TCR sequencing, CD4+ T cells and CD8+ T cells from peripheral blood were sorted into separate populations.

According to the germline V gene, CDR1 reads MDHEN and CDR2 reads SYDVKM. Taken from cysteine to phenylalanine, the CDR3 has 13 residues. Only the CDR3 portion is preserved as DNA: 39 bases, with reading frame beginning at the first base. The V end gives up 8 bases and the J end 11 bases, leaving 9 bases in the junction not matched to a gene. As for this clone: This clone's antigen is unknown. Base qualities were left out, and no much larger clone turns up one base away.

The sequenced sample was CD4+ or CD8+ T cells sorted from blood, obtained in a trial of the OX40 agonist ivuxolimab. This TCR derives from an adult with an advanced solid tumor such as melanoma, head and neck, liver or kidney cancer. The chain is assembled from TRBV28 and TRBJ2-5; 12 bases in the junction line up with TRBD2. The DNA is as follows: TGTGCCAGCCGACTAGCGGGAGTGAATGAGCAGTACTTC. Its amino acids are CASRLAGVNEQYF.